This T cell receptor (beta chain) is from a study of cytomegalovirus exposure and HLA in healthy donors. Study-wide points: Because they were indistinguishable, some V segments, including TRBV6-2 and TRBV6-3, were excluded.

Primers for the PCR totalled 60 Vbeta and 13 Jbeta. Using immunoSEQ multiplex PCR, the repertoire was profiled, and TCRdb retains in-frame clones only, with some absent. The sample lists tens of thousands of clones; 90% to 95% were seen once. In regard to this clone: The antigen is undetermined.

The CDR3 runs to 11 residues. Trimming removed 6 bases from V and 6 bases from J, with 6 bases in between. Germline CDR1 is SGHAT and CDR2 is FQDESV (reference sequence). This sequence was found in a woman aged 18-30 years in good health and CMV-seronegative. Sequences were obtained from PBMCs. This chain uses TRBV11-1 with TRBJ2-1, with D unclear. The CDR3 sequence is CASRLSNEQFF. DNA of the CDR3: TGTGCCAGCAGGTTGAGCAATGAGCAGTTCTTC.